This TCR beta chain was obtained from a study of CD8 T cells in ankylosing spondylitis. Regarding the study as a whole: Reportedly, disease-linked clones are significantly enriched in ankylosing spondylitis patients' matched synovial fluid. A TCR beta motif of about 8 highly homologous variants appeared characteristic of ankylosing spondylitis blood.

This clonotype was observed many times. Its specificity is not known. TCRdb redid the calling of the 5' RACE reads with MiXCR, one entry per CDR3 protein. The table shows over 450,000 distinct CDR3 sequences, with approximately 12% occurring only once. Germline V gives CDR1 SGHRS, CDR2 YFSETQ. V was cut by 4 bases and J by 0 bases, with 11 bases left in between. The length of the CDR3 is 15 residues. This sequence joins TRBV5-1 and TRBJ2-1; D might be TRBD1 (6 bases). The specimen sequenced was blood, either unsorted or a sorted T cell fraction (not recorded which). The TCR comes from a male donor with ankylosing spondylitis. CDR3 residues: CASSPSGDSYNEQFF. The CDR3 DNA sequence: TGCGCCAGCAGCCCATCAGGGGACTCCTACAATGAGCAGTTCTTC.